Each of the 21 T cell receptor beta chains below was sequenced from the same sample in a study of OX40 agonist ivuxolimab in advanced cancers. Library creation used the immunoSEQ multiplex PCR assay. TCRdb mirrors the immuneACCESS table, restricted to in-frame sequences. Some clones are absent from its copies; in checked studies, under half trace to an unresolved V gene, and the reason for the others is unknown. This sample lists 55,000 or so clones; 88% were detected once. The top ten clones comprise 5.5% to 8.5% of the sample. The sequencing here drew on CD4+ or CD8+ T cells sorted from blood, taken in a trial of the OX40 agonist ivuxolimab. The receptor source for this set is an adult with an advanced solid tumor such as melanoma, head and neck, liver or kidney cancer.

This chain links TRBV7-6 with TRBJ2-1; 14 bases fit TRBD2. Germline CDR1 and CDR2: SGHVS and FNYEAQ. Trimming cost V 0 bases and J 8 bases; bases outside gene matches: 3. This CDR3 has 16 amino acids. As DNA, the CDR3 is TGTGCCAGCAGCTTAGCGGGACTAGCGGGAGTAGATGAGCAGTTCTTC. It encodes CASSLAGLAGVDEQFF.

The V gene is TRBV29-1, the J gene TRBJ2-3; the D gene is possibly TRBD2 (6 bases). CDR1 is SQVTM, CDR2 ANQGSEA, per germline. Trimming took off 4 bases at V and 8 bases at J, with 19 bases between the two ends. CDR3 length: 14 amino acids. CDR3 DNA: TGCAGCGTTGCCCTCGGGAGTTCCGGAGGTACGCAGTATTTT. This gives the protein CSVALGSSGGTQYF.

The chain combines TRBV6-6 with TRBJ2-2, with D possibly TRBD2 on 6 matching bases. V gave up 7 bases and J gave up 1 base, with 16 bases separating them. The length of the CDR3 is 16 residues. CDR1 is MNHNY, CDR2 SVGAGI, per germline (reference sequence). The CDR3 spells CASTDGSGRNTGELFF. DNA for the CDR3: TGTGCCAGCACCGACGGGTCCGGGAGGAACACCGGGGAGCTGTTTTTT.

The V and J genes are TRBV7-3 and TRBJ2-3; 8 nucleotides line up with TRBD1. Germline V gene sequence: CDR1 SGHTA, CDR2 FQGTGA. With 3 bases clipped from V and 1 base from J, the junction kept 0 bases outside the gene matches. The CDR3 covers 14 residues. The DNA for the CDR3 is TGTGCCAGCAGCTTGGGACAGGGCACAGATACGCAGTATTTT. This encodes CASSLGQGTDTQYF.

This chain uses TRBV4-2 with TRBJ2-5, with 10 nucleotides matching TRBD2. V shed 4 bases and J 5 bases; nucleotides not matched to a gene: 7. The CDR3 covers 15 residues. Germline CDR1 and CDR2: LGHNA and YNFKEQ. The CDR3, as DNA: TGTGCCAGCAGCCGAAGCCCGACTAGCGGGGAGACCCAGTACTTC. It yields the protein CASSRSPTSGETQYF.

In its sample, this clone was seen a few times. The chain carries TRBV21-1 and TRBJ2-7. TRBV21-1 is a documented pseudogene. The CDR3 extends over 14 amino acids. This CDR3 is CASSKEGNCYEQYF. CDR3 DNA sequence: TGTGCCAGCAGCAAAGAGGGCAACTGCTACGAGCAGTACTTC.

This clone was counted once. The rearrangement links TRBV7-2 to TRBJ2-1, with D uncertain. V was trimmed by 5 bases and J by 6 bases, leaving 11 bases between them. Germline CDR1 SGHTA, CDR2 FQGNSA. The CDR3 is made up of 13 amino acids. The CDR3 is CASSRGPTNEQFF. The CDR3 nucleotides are TGTGCCAGCAGCAGAGGACCCACCAATGAGCAGTTCTTC.

CDR3: CASSQRDGYGYTF. As DNA, the CDR3 is TGTGCCAGCAGCCAGAGGGATGGCTATGGCTACACCTTC. The gene calls are TRBV7-2 and TRBJ1-2; D gene unclear. The V gene's germline CDR1 is SGHTA and CDR2 FQGNSA. V lost 5 bases to trimming and J lost 4 bases, with 11 bases between them. CDR3 length: 13 amino acids.

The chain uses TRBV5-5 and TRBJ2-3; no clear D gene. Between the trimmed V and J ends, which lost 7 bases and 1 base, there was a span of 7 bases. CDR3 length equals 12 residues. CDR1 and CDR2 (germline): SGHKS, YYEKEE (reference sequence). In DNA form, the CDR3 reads TGTGCCAGCGGTCGGGGCACAGATACGCAGTATTTT. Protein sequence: CASGRGTDTQYF.

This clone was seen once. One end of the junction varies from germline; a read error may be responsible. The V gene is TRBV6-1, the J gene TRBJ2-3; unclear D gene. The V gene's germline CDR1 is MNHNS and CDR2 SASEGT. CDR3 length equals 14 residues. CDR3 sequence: CASSEVGLTDTQYF. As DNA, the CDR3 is TGTGCCAGCAGCGAAGTCGGCTTAACAGATACGCAGTATTTT.

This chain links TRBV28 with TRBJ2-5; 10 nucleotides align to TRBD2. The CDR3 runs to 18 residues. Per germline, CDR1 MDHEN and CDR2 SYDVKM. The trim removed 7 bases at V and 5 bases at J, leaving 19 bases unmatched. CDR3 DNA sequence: TGTGCCAGCAAAGAGCGGGGGGGTGCCTCCCGGTCGAGGGAGACCCAGTACTTC. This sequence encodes CASKERGGASRSRETQYF.

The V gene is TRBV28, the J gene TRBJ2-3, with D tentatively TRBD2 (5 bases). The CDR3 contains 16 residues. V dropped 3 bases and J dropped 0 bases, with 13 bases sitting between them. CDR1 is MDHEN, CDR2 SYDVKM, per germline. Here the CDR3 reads CASSFQATGSTDTQYF. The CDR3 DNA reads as TGTGCCAGCAGTTTTCAGGCCACGGGAAGCACAGATACGCAGTATTTT. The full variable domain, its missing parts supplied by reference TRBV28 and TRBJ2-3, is DVKVTQSSRYLVKRTGEKVFLECVQDMDHENMFWYRQDPGLGLRLIYFSYDVKMKEKGDIPEGYSVSREKKERFSLILESASTNQTSMYLCASSFQATGSTDTQYFGPGTRLTVL.

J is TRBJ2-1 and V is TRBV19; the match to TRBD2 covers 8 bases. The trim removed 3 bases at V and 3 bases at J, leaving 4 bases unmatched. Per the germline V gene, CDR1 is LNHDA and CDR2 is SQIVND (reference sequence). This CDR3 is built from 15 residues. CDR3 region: CASSIGSGSYNEQFF. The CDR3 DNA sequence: TGTGCCAGTAGTATCGGGAGCGGGAGCTACAATGAGCAGTTCTTC.

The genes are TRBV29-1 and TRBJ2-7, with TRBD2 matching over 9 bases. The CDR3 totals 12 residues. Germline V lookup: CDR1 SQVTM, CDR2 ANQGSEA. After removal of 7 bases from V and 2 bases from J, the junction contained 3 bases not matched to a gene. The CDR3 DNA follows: TGCAGCGCATCTAGCGGGACCTACGAGCAGTACTTC. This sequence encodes CSASSGTYEQYF.

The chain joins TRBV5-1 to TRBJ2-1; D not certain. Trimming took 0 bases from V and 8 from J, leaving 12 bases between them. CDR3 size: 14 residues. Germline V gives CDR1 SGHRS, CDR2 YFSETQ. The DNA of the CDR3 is TGCGCCAGCAGCTTGGATGGAGTACCCCATGAGCAGTTCTTC. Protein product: CASSLDGVPHEQFF.

DNA of the CDR3: TGTGCCAGCAGCTTAATTACTAGCGGGTGGGCTAGCACAGATACGCAGTATTTT. Its translation is CASSLITSGWASTDTQYF. The chain uses TRBV11-2 and TRBJ2-3; 9 bases are a match to TRBD2. J was trimmed by 0 bases and V by 2 bases; bases with no gene match: 9. Germline lookup yields CDR1 SGHAT and CDR2 FQNNGV. This CDR3 contains 18 residues.

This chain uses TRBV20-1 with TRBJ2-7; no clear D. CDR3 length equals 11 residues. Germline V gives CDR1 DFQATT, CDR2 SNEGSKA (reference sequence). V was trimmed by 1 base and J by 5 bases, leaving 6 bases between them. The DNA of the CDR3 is TGCAGTGCTAGAGGCTGGGACGAGCAGTACTTC. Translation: CSARGWDEQYF.

The CDR3 bases are TGTGCCACCCTCACAGGGTTTCCTAGCACAGATACGCAGTATTTT. Its protein product is CATLTGFPSTDTQYF. The rearrangement links TRBV21-1 to TRBJ2-3; TRBD1, the table's D call, lacks a check against the DNA. TRBV21-1 is a pseudogene segment. The CDR3 loop spans 15 amino acids.

CDR3 loop: CATSTWDTNIQYF. The CDR3 nucleotides read TGTGCCACCAGCACCTGGGACACAAACATTCAGTACTTC. This chain links TRBV15 with TRBJ2-4, with D possibly TRBD1 on 6 matching bases. The CDR3 is 13 amino acids. Trimming took off 4 bases at V and 6 bases at J, with 10 bases between the two ends. Germline V gene sequence: CDR1 LNHNV, CDR2 YYDKDF (reference sequence).

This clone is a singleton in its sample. CDR3: CASSLSGTSYNEQFF. The DNA for the CDR3 is TGCGCCAGCAGCTTGTCAGGGACTAGCTACAATGAGCAGTTCTTC. The chain joins TRBV5-1 to TRBJ2-1; 8 bases line up with TRBD2. This CDR3 contains 15 residues. Trimming at V came to 1 base and at J to 3 bases, leaving 3 bases not matched to a gene. CDR1 and CDR2 (germline): SGHRS, YFSETQ.

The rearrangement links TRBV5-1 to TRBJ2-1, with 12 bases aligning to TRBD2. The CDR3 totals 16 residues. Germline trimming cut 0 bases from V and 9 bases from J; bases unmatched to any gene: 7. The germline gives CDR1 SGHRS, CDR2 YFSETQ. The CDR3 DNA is TGCGCCAGCAGCTTGGTGACTAGCGGGAGTAGAGTTGAGCAGTTCTTC. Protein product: CASSLVTSGSRVEQFF. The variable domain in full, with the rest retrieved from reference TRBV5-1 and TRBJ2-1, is KAGVTQTPRYLIKTRGQQVTLSCSPISGHRSVSWYQQTPGQGLQFLFEYFSETQRNKGNFPGRFSGRQFSNSRSEMNVSTLELGDSALYLCASSLVTSGSRVEQFFGPGTRLTVL.